Below, one T cell receptor (beta chain) is given with its context. Which antigen it targets is not known. Base qualities are not provided; no much larger clone lies one nucleotide away. CDR1 and CDR2, per the germline V gene, are MNHEY and SVGAGI. Trimming costs V 2 bases and J 3 bases, and their ends lie 12 bases apart. From the cysteine through the phenylalanine, the CDR3 covers 15 amino acids. Only the CDR3 region is kept as DNA, spanning 45 bases read in frame from base 1. Genomic DNA was isolated from the sorted cells so that the TCRbeta CDR3 region could be sequenced. The immunoSEQ Assay was used for sequencing of TCRbeta CDR3 regions. TCRdb mirrors the immuneACCESS table, restricted to in-frame sequences. Some clones are absent from its copies; in checked studies, under half trace to an unresolved V gene, and the reason for the others is unknown. This sample holds approximately 90,000 clones; approximately 90% were observed only once. The top ten clonotypes cover about 0.3% of the sample.

The trial excluded patients who had a history of autoimmune disease or who were on systemic immunosuppression. Peripheral blood for TCR sequencing was drawn from every dose cohort at baseline, at cycle 4 day 1 and at cycle 7 day 1. Samples came from an open-label, multicenter, first-in-human phase I dose-escalation trial of ivuxolimab. Adults with locally advanced or metastatic melanoma, renal cell, hepatocellular, or head and neck squamous cell carcinoma were enrolled in the trial. Before TCR sequencing, CD4+ T cells and CD8+ T cells were sorted from peripheral blood as separate populations. The sample originates from a study of OX40 agonist ivuxolimab in advanced cancers. Describing the broader study: The costimulatory receptor OX40 (CD134) was targeted by ivuxolimab, a fully human IgG2 agonistic monoclonal antibody. Partial responses occurred in three dose-escalation patients, of whom one had hepatocellular carcinoma and two had cutaneous melanoma. Of the approximately 50 patients in dose escalation, about 20 had hepatocellular carcinoma, about 15 had melanoma, 9 had renal cell carcinoma and 9 had head and neck cancer. A male proportion of about 79% and a mean age of approximately 58 years, ranging from roughly 23 to 90, were recorded for the dose-escalation cohort. The paper covers the monotherapy dose-escalation part of the phase I ivuxolimab trial, which included N ≈ 50 patients. Patients were allowed to have had prior anti-PD-1, anti-PD-L1 or anti-CTLA-4 therapy, and approximately 40% of the dose-escalation patients had previously received checkpoint inhibitors. Peripheral TCRbeta sequencing was intended to test whether TCR sequence diversity was altered and clonal T-cell expansion was caused by ivuxolimab. Intravenous ivuxolimab was administered to patients every 2 weeks at six dose levels: 0.01, 0.1, 0.3, 1.5, 3 and 10 mg/kg. Broad study findings and their caveats: After ivuxolimab, expanded clones were on average more numerous among CD8+ T cells than among CD4+ T cells. At doses from 0.1 to 3.0 mg/kg, clonal expansion was seen in both CD4+ and CD8+ blood T cells between baseline and week 6. In the 0.1-3.0 mg/kg groups, partial responders were among the patients with the lowest normalized peripheral clonal expansion, particularly in CD8+ T cells. Low levels of normalized T-cell clonal expansion were also seen in some patients who did not respond. The antigen specificity of the peripheral T cells that underwent clonal expansion was not determined.

Sample: CD4+ or CD8+ T cells sorted from blood, taken in a trial of the OX40 agonist ivuxolimab. The origin of this receptor is an adult with an advanced solid tumor such as melanoma, head and neck, liver or kidney cancer. The V and J genes are TRBV6-5 and TRBJ2-3; TRBD1 could be the D gene, as 6 bases match. In nucleotide form, the sequence is TGTGCCAGCAGTTACGGGGGCCCCGGGACAGATACGCAGTATTTT. This yields the protein CASSYGGPGTDTQYF.